The rows below give T cell receptor beta chains drawn from one sample of a study of T cell responses to AZD1222 COVID-19 vaccine. The repertoire was sequenced with immunoSEQ multiplex PCR; TCRdb's copy has only in-frame clones and lacks some. The sample includes 150,000 to 200,000 clones, 93% of them seen just once. This sample comprised peripheral blood, obtained 28 days after the second AZD1222 dose. All receptors come from an adult who received the AZD1222 COVID-19 vaccine. CDR3s include the opening cysteine and the closing phenylalanine or tryptophan. Fields, in order: V gene, J gene, D gene, clone size, CDR3 protein, CDR3 DNA. The D gene is left open where the match is weak. Only part of the rows carry a size: once, few, many, or a class if the clone is expanded.

TRBV27	TRBJ1-2	-	-	CASSATGGGYGYTF	TGTGCCAGCAGCGCGACCGGGGGCGGCTATGGCTACACCTTC
TRBV5-1	TRBJ1-2	-	-	CASSSPGAYGYTF	TGCGCCAGCAGCTCCCCGGGTGCCTATGGCTACACCTTC
TRBV7-2	TRBJ2-7	-	-	CASSSAGYEQYF	TGTGCCAGCAGTTCAGCCGGATACGAGCAGTACTTC
TRBV2	TRBJ2-1	-	-	CASSAGAGQKLF	TGTGCCAGCAGTGCGGGGGCCGGTCAAAAACTCTTC
TRBV14	TRBJ1-3	-	-	CASSHTGRRASSGNTIYF	TGTGCCAGCAGCCACACCGGGAGGCGTGCGAGCTCTGGAAACACCATATATTTT
TRBV9	TRBJ1-2	-	-	CASGGELVRDYGYTF	TGTGCCAGCGGAGGGGAGTTAGTTAGGGACTATGGCTACACCTTC
TRBV2	TRBJ2-2	TRBD1	once	CASGKTGIPTGELFF	TGTGCCAGCGGGAAGACAGGGATACCTACCGGGGAGCTGTTTTTT
TRBV5-4	TRBJ1-2	TRBD1	-	CASSLGGTGVLYGYTF	TGTGCCAGCAGCTTGGGTGGGACAGGCGTCCTATATGGCTACACCTTC
TRBV10-2	TRBJ2-3	-	-	CASRQGGADTQYF	TGCGCCAGCAGACAGGGGGGGGCAGATACGCAGTATTTT
TRBV3-1/TRBV3-2	TRBJ1-2	TRBD1	-	CASSQGTGRDGYTF	TGTGCCAGCAGCCAAGGGACAGGGAGAGATGGCTACACCTTC
TRBV2	TRBJ2-3	-	-	CASRQLPTDTQYF	TGTGCCAGCAGACAGCTACCCACAGATACGCAGTATTTT
TRBV7-9	TRBJ1-1	-	once	CASSLTGVEAFF	TGTGCCAGCAGCTTAACGGGGGTTGAAGCTTTCTTT
TRBV29-1	TRBJ1-1	-	-	CSVVSNTEAFF	TGCAGCGTTGTATCCAACACTGAAGCTTTCTTT
TRBV27	TRBJ1-6	TRBD1	-	CASSLVGQNNSPLHF	TGTGCCAGCAGTTTAGTGGGACAGAATAATTCACCCCTCCACTTT
TRBV29-1	TRBJ2-5	TRBD2	-	CSGRRGVQETQYF	TGCAGCGGACGGCGGGGGGTTCAAGAGACCCAGTACTTC
TRBV6-5	TRBJ1-1	-	-	CASDLGSTEAFF	TGTGCCAGCGATCTAGGGAGCACTGAAGCTTTCTTT
TRBV9	TRBJ2-1	-	-	CASSARGVSSYNEQFF	TGTGCCAGCAGCGCCCGCGGGGTTAGCTCCTACAATGAGCAGTTCTTC
TRBV15	TRBJ1-1	-	-	CATSREGSSGMNTEAFF	TGTGCCACCAGCAGAGAGGGATCGTCAGGGATGAACACTGAAGCTTTCTTT
TRBV7-3	TRBJ1-1	-	-	CASSSQGYTEAFF	TGTGCCAGCAGCTCCCAGGGGTACACTGAAGCTTTCTTT
TRBV10-3	TRBJ1-5	-	-	CAISESAGNQPQHF	TGTGCCATCAGTGAGTCGGCAGGGAATCAGCCCCAGCATTTT
TRBV13	TRBJ2-7	-	once	CASSSLGRSYEQYF	TGTGCCAGCAGTTCCCTCGGACGGTCATACGAGCAGTACTTC
TRBV11-1	TRBJ1-2	-	-	CASSPSGVWGGYTF	TGTGCCAGCAGCCCGTCGGGGGTCTGGGGAGGCTACACCTTC
TRBV27	TRBJ2-7	-	once	CASSPLTTRSSYEQYF	TGTGCCAGCAGTCCCTTGACCACTAGGAGCTCCTACGAGCAGTACTTC
TRBV20-1	TRBJ1-4	-	-	CSSMGVEKLFF	TGCAGTTCAATGGGGGTTGAAAAACTGTTTTTT
TRBV3-1/TRBV3-2	TRBJ1-4	TRBD1	-	CASSQDAGGSEKLFF	TGTGCCAGCAGCCAAGATGCAGGGGGTAGTGAAAAACTGTTTTTT
TRBV18	TRBJ1-2	-	-	CASSPRIEGKGYTF	TGTGCCAGCTCACCACGGATAGAGGGGAAGGGCTACACCTTC
TRBV3-1/TRBV3-2	TRBJ2-1	TRBD2	once	CASRPGGANEQFF	TGTGCCAGCAGGCCGGGAGGGGCGAATGAGCAGTTCTTC
TRBV10-1	TRBJ2-1	TRBD2	-	CASSRTSGGVDEQFF	TGCGCCAGCAGTCGGACTAGCGGGGGAGTCGATGAGCAGTTCTTC
TRBV5-8	TRBJ1-1	TRBD1	-	CASSLAGGRTEAFF	TGTGCCAGCAGCTTGGCAGGGGGACGGACTGAAGCTTTCTTT
TRBV3-1/TRBV3-2	TRBJ2-7	TRBD1	-	CASSQGTGLYEQYF	TGTGCCAGCAGCCAAGGGACAGGGTTGTACGAGCAGTACTTC
TRBV3-1/TRBV3-2	TRBJ1-2	-	-	CASSSSGPFYGYTF	TGTGCCAGCAGCTCCTCCGGGCCTTTCTATGGCTACACCTTC
TRBV6-2/TRBV6-3	TRBJ2-5	-	-	CASSYSLPETQYF	TGTGCCAGCAGTTACTCACTCCCGGAGACCCAGTACTTC
TRBV11-2	TRBJ1-3	-	-	CASSSPGKGNTIYF	TGTGCCAGCAGCTCCCCGGGGAAGGGAAACACCATATATTTT
TRBV7-2	TRBJ2-5	-	-	CASSRVGPSGETQYF	TGTGCCAGCAGCAGAGTGGGACCCTCAGGAGAGACCCAGTACTTC
TRBV3-1/TRBV3-2	TRBJ1-4	-	-	CASSQGLGATNEKLFF	TGTGCCAGCAGCCAAGGCCTCGGGGCAACTAATGAAAAACTGTTTTTT
TRBV2	TRBJ2-1	-	-	CASTQGGRDEQFF	TGTGCCAGCACACAGGGGGGGAGGGATGAGCAGTTCTTC
TRBV12-3/TRBV12-4	TRBJ1-2	-	once	CASSLARYGYTF	TGTGCCAGCAGTTTAGCCAGATATGGCTACACCTTC
TRBV30	TRBJ2-2	-	-	CAWSTLGIGTGELFF	TGTGCCTGGAGTACCCTGGGGATAGGGACCGGGGAGCTGTTTTTT
TRBV14	TRBJ2-7	-	-	CASSRYSYEQYF	TGTGCCAGCAGCCGGTACTCCTACGAGCAGTACTTC
TRBV10-2	TRBJ1-3	-	once	CASSDWGFGNTIYF	TGCGCCAGCAGTGATTGGGGGTTTGGAAACACCATATATTTT
TRBV3-1/TRBV3-2	TRBJ2-5	TRBD2	-	CASSPFKRLAATMTQYF	TGTGCCAGCAGCCCTTTTAAAAGACTAGCGGCGACAATGACCCAGTACTTC
TRBV7-9	TRBJ1-4	-	-	CASSSWAGNEKLFF	TGTGCCAGCAGCTCGTGGGCAGGGAATGAAAAACTGTTTTTT
TRBV9	TRBJ1-5	-	-	CASSAQAGAGKPQHF	TGTGCCAGCAGCGCTCAGGCGGGGGCCGGGAAGCCCCAGCATTTT
TRBV3-1/TRBV3-2	TRBJ1-1	-	-	CASSRQADTEAFF	TGTGCCAGCAGCCGACAGGCAGACACTGAAGCTTTCTTT
TRBV28	TRBJ1-1	-	-	CASIGNTEAFF	TGTGCCAGCATCGGGAACACTGAAGCTTTCTTT
TRBV27	TRBJ1-5	TRBD1	-	CASSSTGGNQPQHF	TGTGCCAGCAGTTCAACAGGGGGGAATCAGCCCCAGCATTTT
TRBV9	TRBJ2-1	-	once	CASSVGNNEQFF	TGTGCCAGCAGCGTAGGGAACAATGAGCAGTTCTTC
TRBV3-1/TRBV3-2	TRBJ1-2	-	-	CASSQDVRETYGYTF	TGTGCCAGCAGCCAAGATGTCAGGGAAACCTATGGCTACACCTTC
TRBV3-1/TRBV3-2	TRBJ1-2	-	once	CASSQAAEYGYTF	TGTGCCAGCAGCCAAGCGGCGGAGTATGGCTACACCTTC
TRBV19	TRBJ1-5	-	few	CASSSQGGQPQHF	TGTGCCAGTAGTTCCCAGGGAGGCCAGCCCCAGCATTTT
TRBV9	TRBJ1-3	-	-	CASSEDNPGNTIYF	TGTGCCAGCAGCGAGGACAATCCTGGAAACACCATATATTTT
TRBV30	TRBJ1-2	TRBD1	-	CAWSPTGGLYGYTF	TGTGCCTGGAGTCCCACAGGGGGTCTCTATGGCTACACCTTC
TRBV4-1	TRBJ1-2	-	-	CASSQQPRGLYGYTF	TGCGCCAGCAGCCAACAACCCCGGGGCCTCTATGGCTACACCTTC
TRBV10-3	TRBJ2-7	-	-	CAITTDSHEQYF	TGTGCCATCACCACTGACAGCCACGAGCAGTACTTC
TRBV10-3	TRBJ1-2	-	-	CAISEETNHGYTF	TGTGCCATCAGCGAGGAGACAAATCACGGCTACACCTTC